The 21 T cell receptor beta chains presented below share a single source sample, sequenced in a study of T cells in severe cutaneous drug reactions. Bulk and single-cell libraries used iRepertoire multiplex PCR with TCR subtype-specific primers. TCRdb reprocessed the multiplex PCR reads, keeping one entry per CDR3 protein, no DNA. Its table lists 21,000 or so distinct CDR3 sequences. Sequenced patients had Stevens-Johnson syndrome or toxic epidermal necrolysis caused by carbamazepine. Material: PBMCs. These receptors were collected from a human donor with toxic epidermal necrolysis, a severe cutaneous drug reaction.

The CDR3: CASSQVAGGNQPQHF. The chain has TRBV4-3 and TRBJ1-5; the D call of TRBD1 rests on TCRdb alone, since no DNA is present to check it. Looked up from germline, CDR1 is LGHNA and CDR2 is YSLEER. The length of the CDR3 is 15 residues.

The chain couples TRBV19 to TRBJ2-1; TCRdb gives TRBD2 as the D gene, but with no DNA this cannot be confirmed. The CDR3 has 12 amino acids. Germline values: CDR1 LNHDA, CDR2 SQIVND (reference sequence). CDR3 loop: CASSKTGTMQFF. Filled out from reference TRBV19 and TRBJ2-1, the complete variable domain reads DGGITQSPKYLFRKEGQNVTLSCEQNLNHDAMYWYRQDPGQGLRLIYYSQIVNDFQKGDIAEGYSVSREKKESFPLTVTSAQKNPTAFYLCASSKTGTMQFFGPGTRLTVL.

The V gene is TRBV7-2, the J gene TRBJ2-5; the D call of TRBD2 rests on TCRdb alone, since no DNA is present to check it. The CDR3 loop spans 13 amino acids. Germline assignment: CDR1 SGHTA and CDR2 FQGNSA. The CDR3 sequence is CASSFGSGETQYF.

The chain recombines TRBV27 with TRBJ2-5; TCRdb indicates TRBD1, and absent DNA this call remains unverified. Germline CDR1 MNHEY, CDR2 SMNVEV (reference sequence). The CDR3 loop spans 17 amino acids. The CDR3 loop reads CASSLGRRTGAEETQYF.

The chain carries TRBV20-1 and TRBJ2-7; the TCRdb D gene call, TRBD2, has no DNA to confirm it. This CDR3 is 15 amino acids long. CDR1 and CDR2 from the germline V gene are DFQATT and SNEGSKA (reference sequence). CDR3 sequence reads: CSARAPGLVGREQYF.

J is TRBJ1-2 and V is TRBV7-9; TCRdb picks TRBD1, but there is no DNA to check that call. Germline CDR1 and CDR2: SEHNR and FQNEAQ (reference sequence). This CDR3 has 15 residues. The CDR3 sequence: CASSLRAPGRYGYTF.

The rearrangement joins TRBV20-1 to TRBJ2-7; as DNA is missing, the TRBD1 call by TCRdb cannot be tested. CDR1 and CDR2 from the germline V gene are DFQATT and SNEGSKA (reference sequence). The CDR3 is made up of 14 amino acids. This CDR3 is CSARAQGSLYEQYF.

The chain is built from TRBV7-9 and TRBJ1-3; the D call from TCRdb, TRBD1, cannot be confirmed without DNA. The germline gives CDR1 SEHNR, CDR2 FQNEAQ (reference sequence). The CDR3 spans 14 residues. The CDR3 region is CASSRSGTTNTIYF.

The chain joins TRBV29-1 to TRBJ2-6. The CDR3 length is 13 residues. Germline loops: CDR1 SQVTM, CDR2 ANQGSEA. The CDR3 here is CSVEGDGANVLTF. The whole variable domain, filled in from reference TRBV29-1 and TRBJ2-6, reads SAVISQKPSRDICQRGTSLTIQCQVDSQVTMMFWYRQQPGQSLTLIATANQGSEATYESGFVIDKFPISRPNLTFSTLTVSNMSPEDSSIYLCSVEGDGANVLTFGAGSRLTVL.

This clonotype shows up as medium-sized by frequency. The CDR3 protein is CASPLWGGLEQYF. The chain has TRBV6-5 and TRBJ2-7; TCRdb selects TRBD1, and the lack of DNA leaves this call unchecked. Per the germline V gene, CDR1 is MNHEY and CDR2 is SVGAGI. The CDR3 contains 13 residues.

Frequency places this clonotype as medium-sized (0.01 to 0.1%). This chain joins TRBV2 and TRBJ1-5; the D call of TRBD1 rests on TCRdb alone, since no DNA is present to check it. CDR1 is SNHLY, CDR2 FYNNEI, per germline. The CDR3 is 17 residues long. The chain's CDR3 is CASALPTDSRSYQPQHF.

This chain uses TRBV4-1 with TRBJ1-1; TCRdb's D call of TRBD1 is untestable without DNA. The CDR3 contains 16 residues. Germline values: CDR1 MGHRA, CDR2 YSYEKL. The CDR3 reads CASSPNAGTLNTEAFF.

The chain recombines TRBV6-6 with TRBJ2-1; absent DNA, TCRdb's TRBD1 call cannot be checked. CDR1 MNHNY and CDR2 SVGAGI come from the germline V gene (reference sequence). The CDR3 sequence is 14 residues long. The CDR3 protein is CASLRAGSYNEQFF.

The chain recombines TRBV14 with TRBJ2-5; TCRdb designates TRBD1, a call that cannot be tested without DNA. This CDR3 has 16 residues. Per the germline V gene, CDR1 is SGHDN and CDR2 is FVKESK. CDR3: CASSQERGAFQETQYF.

V gene TRBV12-3 or TRBV12-4 combines with J gene TRBJ1-3. The CDR3 covers 19 residues. CDR3 loop: CASGIPGLRTGISGNTIYF.

The chain joins TRBV7-9 to TRBJ2-1; TCRdb's assignment of TRBD2 cannot be checked, as there is no DNA. Germline values: CDR1 SEHNR, CDR2 FQNEAQ (reference sequence). The CDR3 contains 16 residues. This CDR3 is CASSSSTSGRVGEQFF.

The chain uses TRBV29-1 and TRBJ2-5; TCRdb names TRBD1, which stays unverified in the absence of DNA. Germline values: CDR1 SQVTM, CDR2 ANQGSEA. CDR3 length: 14 residues. This CDR3 reads CSAEGQGARETQYF.

V is TRBV12-3 or TRBV12-4 and J is TRBJ2-1; TCRdb's D gene call, TRBD1, goes unchecked for lack of DNA. The CDR3 is made up of 13 amino acids. CDR3 region: CASSFYQGDEQFF.

This sequence joins TRBV29-1 and TRBJ1-1. The CDR3 is made up of 12 amino acids. The germline CDR1 and CDR2 sequences are SQVTM and ANQGSEA. CDR3 region: CSAWKMNTEAFF.

This clonotype is deemed medium-sized by its frequency. The chain has TRBV6-1 and TRBJ1-5. This CDR3 is 14 amino acids long. Germline-derived CDR1 and CDR2 are MNHNS and SASEGT. CDR3: CASSVGSPNQPQHF.

The gene calls are TRBV29-1 and TRBJ2-2; TCRdb's D call of TRBD2 is untestable without DNA. Germline lookup yields CDR1 SQVTM and CDR2 ANQGSEA. The CDR3 is 15 residues long. The CDR3: CSVEDRTSPTGELFF.